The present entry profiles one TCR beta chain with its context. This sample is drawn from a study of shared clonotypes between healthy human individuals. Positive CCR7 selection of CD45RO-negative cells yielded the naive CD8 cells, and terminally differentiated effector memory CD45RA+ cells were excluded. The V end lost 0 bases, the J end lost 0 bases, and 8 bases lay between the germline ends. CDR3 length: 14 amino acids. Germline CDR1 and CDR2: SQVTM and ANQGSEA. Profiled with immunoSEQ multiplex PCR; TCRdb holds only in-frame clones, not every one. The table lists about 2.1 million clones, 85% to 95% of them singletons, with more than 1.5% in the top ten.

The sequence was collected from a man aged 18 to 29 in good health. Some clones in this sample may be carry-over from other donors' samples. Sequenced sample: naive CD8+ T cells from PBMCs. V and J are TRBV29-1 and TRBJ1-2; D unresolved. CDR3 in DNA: TGCAGCGTTGAAGATGCCGCGTCTAACTATGGCTACACCTTC. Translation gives CSVEDAASNYGYTF.